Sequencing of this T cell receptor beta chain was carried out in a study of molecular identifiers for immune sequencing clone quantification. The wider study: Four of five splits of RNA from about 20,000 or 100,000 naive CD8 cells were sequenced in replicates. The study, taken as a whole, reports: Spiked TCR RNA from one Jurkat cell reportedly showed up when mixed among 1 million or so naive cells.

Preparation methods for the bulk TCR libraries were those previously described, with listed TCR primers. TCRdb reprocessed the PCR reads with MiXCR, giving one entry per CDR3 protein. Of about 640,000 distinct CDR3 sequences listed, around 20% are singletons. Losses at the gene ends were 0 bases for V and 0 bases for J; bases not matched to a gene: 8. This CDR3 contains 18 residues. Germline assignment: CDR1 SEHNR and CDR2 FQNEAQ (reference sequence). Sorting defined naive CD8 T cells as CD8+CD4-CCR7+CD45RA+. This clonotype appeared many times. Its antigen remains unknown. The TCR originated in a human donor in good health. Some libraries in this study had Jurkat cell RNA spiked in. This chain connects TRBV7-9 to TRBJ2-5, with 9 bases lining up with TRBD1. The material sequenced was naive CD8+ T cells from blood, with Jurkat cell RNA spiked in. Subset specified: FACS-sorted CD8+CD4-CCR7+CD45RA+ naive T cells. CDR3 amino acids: CASSLAPGTGQYQETQYF. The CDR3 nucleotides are TGTGCCAGCAGCTTAGCCCCAGGGACAGGGCAATACCAAGAGACCCAGTACTTC.